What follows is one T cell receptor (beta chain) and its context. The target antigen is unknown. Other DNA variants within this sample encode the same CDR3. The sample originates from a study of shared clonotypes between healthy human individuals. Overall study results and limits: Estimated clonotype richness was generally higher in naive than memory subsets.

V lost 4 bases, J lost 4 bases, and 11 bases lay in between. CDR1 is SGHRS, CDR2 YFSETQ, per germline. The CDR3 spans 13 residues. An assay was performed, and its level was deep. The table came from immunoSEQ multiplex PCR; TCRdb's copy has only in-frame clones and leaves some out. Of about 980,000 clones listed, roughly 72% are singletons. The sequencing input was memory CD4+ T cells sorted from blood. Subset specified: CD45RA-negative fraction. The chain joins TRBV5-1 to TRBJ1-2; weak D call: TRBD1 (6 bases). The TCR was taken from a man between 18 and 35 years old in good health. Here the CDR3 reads CASSGTGSYGYTF. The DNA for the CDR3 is TGCGCCAGCAGCGGAACAGGGTCCTATGGCTACACCTTC.